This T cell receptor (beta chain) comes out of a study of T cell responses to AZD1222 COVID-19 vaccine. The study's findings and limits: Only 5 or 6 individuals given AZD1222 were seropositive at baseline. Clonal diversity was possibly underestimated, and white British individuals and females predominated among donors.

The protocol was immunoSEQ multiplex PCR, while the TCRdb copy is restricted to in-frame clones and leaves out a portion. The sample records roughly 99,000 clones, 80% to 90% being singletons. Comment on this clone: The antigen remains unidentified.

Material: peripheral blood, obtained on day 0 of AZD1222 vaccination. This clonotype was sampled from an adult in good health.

The CDR3 is CASSFGFTDTQYF. The DNA of the CDR3 is TGTGCCAGCAGTTTCGGGTTCACAGATACGCAGTATTTT. This rearrangement joins TRBV27 to TRBJ2-3, with no clear D. Trimming stripped 3 bases from V and 2 bases from J, with 6 bases between. CDR3 length: 13 residues. The germline gives CDR1 MNHEY, CDR2 SMNVEV (reference sequence).